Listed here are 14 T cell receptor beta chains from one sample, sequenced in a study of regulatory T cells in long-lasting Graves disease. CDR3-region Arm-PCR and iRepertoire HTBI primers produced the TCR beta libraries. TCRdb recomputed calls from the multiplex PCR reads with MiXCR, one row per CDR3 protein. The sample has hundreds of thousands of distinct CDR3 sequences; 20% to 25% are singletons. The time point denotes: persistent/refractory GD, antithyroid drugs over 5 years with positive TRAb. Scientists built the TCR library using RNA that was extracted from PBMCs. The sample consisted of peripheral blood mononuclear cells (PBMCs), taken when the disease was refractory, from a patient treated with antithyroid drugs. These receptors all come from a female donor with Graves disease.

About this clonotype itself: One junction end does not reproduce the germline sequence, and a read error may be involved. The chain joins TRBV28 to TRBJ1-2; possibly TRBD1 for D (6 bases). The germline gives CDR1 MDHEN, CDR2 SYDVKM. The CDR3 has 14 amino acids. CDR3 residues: CVSSLGGGDYGYTF. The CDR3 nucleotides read TGTGTCAGCAGTTTAGGAGGGGGGGACTATGGCTACACCTTC.

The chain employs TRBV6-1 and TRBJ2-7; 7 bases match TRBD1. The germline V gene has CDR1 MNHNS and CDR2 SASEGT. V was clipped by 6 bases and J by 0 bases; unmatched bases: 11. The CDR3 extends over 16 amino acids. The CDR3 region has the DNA TGTGCCAGCAGCAAAACAGGGGTCTTACCCTCCTACGAGCAGTACTTC. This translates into CASSKTGVLPSYEQYF.

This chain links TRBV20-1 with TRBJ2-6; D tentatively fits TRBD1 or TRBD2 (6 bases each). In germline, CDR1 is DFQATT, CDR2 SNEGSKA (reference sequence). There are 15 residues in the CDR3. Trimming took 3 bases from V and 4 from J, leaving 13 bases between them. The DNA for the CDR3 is TGCAGTGCTAGTACGGGGGCGCAAGGGGCCAACGTCCTGACTTTC. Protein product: CSASTGAQGANVLTF.

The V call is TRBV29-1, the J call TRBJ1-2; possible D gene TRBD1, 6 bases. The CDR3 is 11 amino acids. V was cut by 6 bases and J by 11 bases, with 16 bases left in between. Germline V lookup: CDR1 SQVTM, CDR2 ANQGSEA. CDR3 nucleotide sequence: TGCAGCGTCAGCACAGGGCGCTCGTACACCTTC. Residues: CSVSTGRSYTF.

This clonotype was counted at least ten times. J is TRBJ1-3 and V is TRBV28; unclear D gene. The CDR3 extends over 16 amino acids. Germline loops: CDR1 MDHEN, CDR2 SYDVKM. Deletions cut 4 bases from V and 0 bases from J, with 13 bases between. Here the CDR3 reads CASSSLDGPSGNTIYF. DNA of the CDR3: TGTGCCAGCAGTTCCCTGGACGGTCCCTCTGGAAACACCATATATTTT.

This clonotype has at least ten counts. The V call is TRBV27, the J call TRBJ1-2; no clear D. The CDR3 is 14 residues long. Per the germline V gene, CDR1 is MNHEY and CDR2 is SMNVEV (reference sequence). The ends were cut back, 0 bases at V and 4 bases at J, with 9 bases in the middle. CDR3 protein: CASSLSASLYGYTF. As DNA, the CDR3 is TGTGCCAGCAGTTTATCGGCCAGCCTCTATGGCTACACCTTC.

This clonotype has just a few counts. In nucleotides, the CDR3 is TGTGCCAGCAGCCCCCGACCTGGCTACGGCGAGCAGTACTTC. Translated, it gives CASSPRPGYGEQYF. This chain joins TRBV3-1 and TRBJ2-7; no clear D gene. The germline V gene has CDR1 LGHDT and CDR2 YNNKEL (reference sequence). V was cut by 4 bases and J by 6 bases, with 16 bases left in between. The CDR3 loop spans 14 amino acids.

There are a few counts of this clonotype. The DNA of the CDR3 is TGTGCCACCAGGGACAGCCAGAATCAGCCCCAGCATTTT. The encoded protein is CATRDSQNQPQHF. The chain has TRBV19 and TRBJ1-5, with 7 bases that match TRBD1. The trim removed 10 bases at V and 4 bases at J, leaving 7 bases unmatched. Germline CDR1 and CDR2: LNHDA and SQIVND (reference sequence). This CDR3 region has 13 residues.

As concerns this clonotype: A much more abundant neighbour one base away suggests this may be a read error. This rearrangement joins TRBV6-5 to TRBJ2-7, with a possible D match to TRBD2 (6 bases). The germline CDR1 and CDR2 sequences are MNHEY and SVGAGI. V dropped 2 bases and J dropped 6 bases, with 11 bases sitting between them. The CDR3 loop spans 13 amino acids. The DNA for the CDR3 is TGTGCCAGCAGTTACCTCGGGGGTCCCGAGCAGTACTTC. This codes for CASSYLGGPEQYF.

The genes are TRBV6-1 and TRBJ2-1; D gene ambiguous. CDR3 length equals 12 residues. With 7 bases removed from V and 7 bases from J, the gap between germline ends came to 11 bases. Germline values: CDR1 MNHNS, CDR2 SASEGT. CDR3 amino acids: CASTSMGNEQFF. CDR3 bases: TGTGCCAGCACCTCAATGGGGAATGAGCAGTTCTTC.

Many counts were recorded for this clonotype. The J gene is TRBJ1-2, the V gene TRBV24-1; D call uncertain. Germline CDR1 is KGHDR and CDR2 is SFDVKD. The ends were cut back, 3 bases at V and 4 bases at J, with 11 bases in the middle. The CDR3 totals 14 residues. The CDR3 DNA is TGTGCCACCAGTGATCCCCTGATGGGCTATGGCTACACCTTC. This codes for CATSDPLMGYGYTF.

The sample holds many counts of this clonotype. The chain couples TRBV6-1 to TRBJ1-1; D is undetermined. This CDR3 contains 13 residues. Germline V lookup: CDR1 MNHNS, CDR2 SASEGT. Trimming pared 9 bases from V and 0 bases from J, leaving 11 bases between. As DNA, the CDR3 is TGTGCCAGTGATGCTCAGATGAACACTGAAGCTTTCTTT. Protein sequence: CASDAQMNTEAFF.

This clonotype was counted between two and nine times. CDR3 region: CASSPPKGQDYGYTF. CDR3 DNA: TGTGCCAGCTCACCACCGAAAGGACAGGACTATGGCTACACCTTC. This chain uses TRBV18 with TRBJ1-2; TRBD1 agrees at 7 bases. Trimming cost V 0 bases and J 3 bases; bases outside gene matches: 4. Germline V CDR1 and CDR2: KGHSH, LQKENI. This CDR3 is built from 15 residues.

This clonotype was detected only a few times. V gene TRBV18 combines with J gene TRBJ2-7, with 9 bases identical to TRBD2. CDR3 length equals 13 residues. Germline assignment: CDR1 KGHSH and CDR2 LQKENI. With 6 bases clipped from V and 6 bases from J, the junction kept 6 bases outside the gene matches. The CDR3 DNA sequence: TGTGCCAGCTCCCCGGGACTAGCCCTCGAGCAGTACTTC. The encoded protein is CASSPGLALEQYF.